The clone carrying this T cell receptor (beta chain) occurred a few times. The data belong to a study of OX40 agonist ivuxolimab in advanced cancers. Germline CDR1 and CDR2: SGHAT and FQDESV (reference sequence). This CDR3 has 14 amino acids. V lost 2 bases and J 0 bases, leaving 5 bases between the germline ends. Repertoires were generated with immunoSEQ multiplex PCR, while TCRdb's copy carries only in-frame clones and drops some. The profile shows about 46,000 clones, about 91% of them singletons. Sample: CD4+ or CD8+ T cells sorted from blood, taken in a trial of the OX40 agonist ivuxolimab. The sequence came from an adult with an advanced solid tumor such as melanoma, head and neck, liver or kidney cancer. V and J are TRBV11-1 and TRBJ1-5; weak D call: TRBD1 (5 bases). As DNA, the CDR3 is TGTGCCAGCAGCTTACAGGGTAGCAATCAGCCCCAGCATTTT. Translation gives CASSLQGSNQPQHF.